Following are 6 T cell receptor beta chains from one sample sequenced in a study of cytomegalovirus exposure and HLA in healthy donors. Profiled with immunoSEQ multiplex PCR; TCRdb holds only in-frame clones, not every one. The table records more than 55,000 clones, around 94% of them present only once. Source material: PBMCs. The receptors originated from a young woman in good health and CMV-seronegative.

The rearrangement uses TRBV18 and TRBJ2-3, with D possibly matching TRBD2 (6 bases). V was trimmed by 2 bases and J by 3 bases, leaving 9 bases between them. Germline V gene sequence: CDR1 KGHSH, CDR2 LQKENI. This CDR3 region has 14 residues. CDR3 bases: TGTGCCAGCTCACCAGTGGGAGGTACAGATACGCAGTATTTT. It translates to CASSPVGGTDTQYF.

This clone was seen once. V usage is TRBV18 and J usage is TRBJ2-5; 7 bases fit TRBD1. The CDR3 is 15 residues long. CDR1 KGHSH and CDR2 LQKENI come from the germline V gene. The trim removed 3 bases at V and 0 bases at J, leaving 4 bases unmatched. DNA for the CDR3: TGTGCCAGCTCACCCGGGACAGAGTACCAAGAGACCCAGTACTTC. Amino acids: CASSPGTEYQETQYF. Full variable domain (missing parts from reference TRBV18 and TRBJ2-5): NAGVMQNPRHLVRRRGQEARLRCSPMKGHSHVYWYRQLPEEGLKFMVYLQKENIIDESGMPKERFSAEFPKEGPSILRIQQVVRGDSAAYFCASSPGTEYQETQYFGPGTRLLVL.

V is TRBV7-2 and J is TRBJ1-1, with D possibly matching TRBD1 (5 bases). CDR1 and CDR2 (germline): SGHTA, FQGNSA. V lost 5 bases to trimming and J lost 9 bases, with 13 bases between them. The CDR3 extends over 12 amino acids. DNA of the CDR3: TGTGCCAGCAGCCTCAGGGCAGGGAAAGCTTTCTTT. This sequence encodes CASSLRAGKAFF.

The chain joins TRBV29-1 to TRBJ1-1; TRBD1 aligns across 11 bases. Germline V gene sequence: CDR1 SQVTM, CDR2 ANQGSEA. The CDR3 consists of 13 residues. V lost 7 bases, J lost 2 bases, and 3 bases stayed unmatched. CDR3 sequence: CSGGQGGNTEAFF. The CDR3 DNA is TGCAGCGGGGGACAGGGGGGAAACACTGAAGCTTTCTTT.

About this clone: One junction end disagrees with the germline gene, perhaps due to a read error. This CDR3 reads CASSLSRGSGYEQYF. In nucleotides, the CDR3 is TGTGCCAGCAGTCTATCTAGGGGTAGCGGCTACGAGCAGTACTTC. This chain uses TRBV27 with TRBJ2-7; TRBD2 might be the D (6 bases). The germline V gene has CDR1 MNHEY and CDR2 SMNVEV (reference sequence). This CDR3 has 15 amino acids.

A single count supports this clone. V usage is TRBV4-3 and J usage is TRBJ1-2, with a tentative D call TRBD1 (6 bases). Germline V gene data show CDR1 as LGHNA and CDR2 as YSLEER. V was shortened by 0 bases and J by 4 bases, with 21 bases between the two germline ends. The CDR3 is made up of 18 amino acids. The CDR3 DNA reads TGCGCCAGCAGCCAAGATGGGATAGGGGGTGTCTCTCCCTATGGCTACACCTTC. Protein: CASSQDGIGGVSPYGYTF.